This T cell receptor (beta chain) emerged from a study of cytomegalovirus exposure and HLA in healthy donors. Looking at the study overall: Unique TCRs numbering approximately 81 million, obtained from HLA-typed donors, made up an early data release. The Caucasian-associated ancestry cluster held 80% to 90% of roughly 370 genotyped donors.

As regards this clone: No antigen is known for it.

The CDR3 length is 11 residues. Germline lookup yields CDR1 DFQATT and CDR2 SNEGSKA (reference sequence). The germline V and J ends were trimmed by 5 bases and 8 bases, with 9 bases remaining between them. General study findings and limits: CMV serostatus was the only immune exposure information that was available.

Primers for the PCR totalled 60 Vbeta and 13 Jbeta. Data came from immunoSEQ multiplex PCR; TCRdb stores just in-frame clones and leaves some out. The sample has 150,000 to 180,000 clones; approximately 80% are singletons. Sample: PBMCs. This TCR came from a woman aged 35 to 49 in good health and CMV-seropositive. The gene calls are TRBV20-1 and TRBJ1-4; no clear D. CDR3 protein: CSAALTEKLFF. In DNA form, the CDR3 reads TGCAGTGCTGCTCTTACAGAAAAACTGTTTTTT.